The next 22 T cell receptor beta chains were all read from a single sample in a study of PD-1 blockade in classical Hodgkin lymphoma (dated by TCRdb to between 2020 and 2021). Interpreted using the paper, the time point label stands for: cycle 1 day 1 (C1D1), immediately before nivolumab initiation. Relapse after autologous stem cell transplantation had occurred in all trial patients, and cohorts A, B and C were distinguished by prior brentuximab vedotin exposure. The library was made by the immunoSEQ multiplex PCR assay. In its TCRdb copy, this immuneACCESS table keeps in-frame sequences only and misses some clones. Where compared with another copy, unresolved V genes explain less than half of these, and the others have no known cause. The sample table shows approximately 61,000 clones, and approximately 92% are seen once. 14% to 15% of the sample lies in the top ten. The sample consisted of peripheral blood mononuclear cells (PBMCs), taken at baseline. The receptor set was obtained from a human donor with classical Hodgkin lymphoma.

CDR3 sequence: CASSYDANTEAFF. The DNA of the CDR3 is TGTGCCAGCAGTTACGACGCGAACACTGAAGCTTTCTTT. The chain uses TRBV6-5 and TRBJ1-1, with D unclear. This CDR3 comprises 13 residues. Trimming shortened V by 2 bases and J by 1 base, and 5 bases separated the two germline ends. Germline CDR1 MNHEY, CDR2 SVGAGI.

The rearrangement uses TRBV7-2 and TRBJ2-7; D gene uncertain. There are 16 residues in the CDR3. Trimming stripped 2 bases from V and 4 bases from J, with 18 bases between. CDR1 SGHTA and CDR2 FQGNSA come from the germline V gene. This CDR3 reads CASSLFPSVGAYEQYF. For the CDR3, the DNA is TGTGCCAGCAGCTTATTCCCCTCAGTCGGAGCATACGAGCAGTACTTC.

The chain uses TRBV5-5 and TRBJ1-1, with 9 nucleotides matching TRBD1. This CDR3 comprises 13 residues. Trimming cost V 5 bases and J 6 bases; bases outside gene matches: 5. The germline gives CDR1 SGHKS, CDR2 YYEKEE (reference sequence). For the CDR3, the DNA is TGTGCCAGCAGTACCTGGACAGGGGCTGAAGCTTTCTTT. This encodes CASSTWTGAEAFF.

This CDR3 is CASSPTTGWEQFF. The CDR3 DNA reads TGTGCCAGTAGTCCCACTACCGGCTGGGAGCAGTTCTTC. This rearrangement joins TRBV19 to TRBJ2-1; D remains ambiguous. Germline CDR1 reads LNHDA; CDR2 reads SQIVND (reference sequence). V was shortened by 5 bases and J by 10 bases, with 15 bases between the two germline ends. The CDR3 extends over 13 amino acids.

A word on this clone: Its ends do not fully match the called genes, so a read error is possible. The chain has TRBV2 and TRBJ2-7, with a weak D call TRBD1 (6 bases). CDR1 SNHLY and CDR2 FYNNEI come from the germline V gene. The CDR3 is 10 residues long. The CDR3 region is CASSVQGKNF. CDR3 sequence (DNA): TGTGCCAGCAGTGTACAGGGTAAGAACTTC. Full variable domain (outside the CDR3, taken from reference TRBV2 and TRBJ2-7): EPEVTQTPSHQVTQMGQEVILRCVPISNHLYFYWYRQILGQKVEFLVSFYNNEISEKSEIFDDQFSVERPDGSNFTLKIRSTKLEDSAMYFCASSVQGKNFGPGTRLTVT.

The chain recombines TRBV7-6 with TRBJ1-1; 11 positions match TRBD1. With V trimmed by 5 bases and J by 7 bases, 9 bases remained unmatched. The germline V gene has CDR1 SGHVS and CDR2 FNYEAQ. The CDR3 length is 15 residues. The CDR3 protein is CASSRDRGLVVEAFF. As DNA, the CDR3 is TGTGCCAGCAGCCGGGACAGGGGGTTGGTGGTTGAAGCTTTCTTT.

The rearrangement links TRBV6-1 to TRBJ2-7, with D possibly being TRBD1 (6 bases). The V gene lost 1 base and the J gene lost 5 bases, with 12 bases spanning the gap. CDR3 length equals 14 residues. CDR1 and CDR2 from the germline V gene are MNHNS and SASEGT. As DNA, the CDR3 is TGTGCCAGCAGTGAAGGGACAGAACCCCACGAGCAGTACTTC. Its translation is CASSEGTEPHEQYF.

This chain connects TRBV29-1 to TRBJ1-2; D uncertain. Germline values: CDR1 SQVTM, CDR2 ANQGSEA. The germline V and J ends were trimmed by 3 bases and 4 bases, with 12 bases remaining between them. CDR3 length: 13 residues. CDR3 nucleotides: TGCAGCGTTGAGAAACAGCGGGGCTATGGCTACACCTTC. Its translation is CSVEKQRGYGYTF.

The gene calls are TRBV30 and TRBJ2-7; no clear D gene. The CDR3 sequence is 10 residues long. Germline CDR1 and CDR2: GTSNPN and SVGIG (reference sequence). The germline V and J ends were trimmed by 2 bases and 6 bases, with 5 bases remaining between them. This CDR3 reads CAWSPLEQYF. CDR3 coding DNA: TGTGCCTGGAGTCCTCTCGAGCAGTACTTC.

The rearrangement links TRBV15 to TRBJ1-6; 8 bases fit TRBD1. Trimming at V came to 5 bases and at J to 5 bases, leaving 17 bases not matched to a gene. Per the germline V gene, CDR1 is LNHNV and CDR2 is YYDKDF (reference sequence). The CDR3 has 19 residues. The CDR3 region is CATSVRTGFRAVDNSPLHF. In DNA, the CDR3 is TGTGCCACCAGCGTACGGACAGGGTTTCGCGCGGTCGATAATTCACCCCTCCACTTT.

CDR3 sequence reads: CASSQAPGEKLFF. The CDR3 nucleotides are TGTGCCAGCAGTCAAGCGCCAGGGGAAAAACTGTTTTTT. This sequence joins TRBV7-2 and TRBJ1-4; perhaps TRBD1 as D (5 bases). CDR3 length equals 13 residues. The germline V gene encodes CDR1 SGHTA and CDR2 FQGNSA. Between the trimmed V and J ends, which lost 6 bases and 8 bases, there was a span of 13 bases.

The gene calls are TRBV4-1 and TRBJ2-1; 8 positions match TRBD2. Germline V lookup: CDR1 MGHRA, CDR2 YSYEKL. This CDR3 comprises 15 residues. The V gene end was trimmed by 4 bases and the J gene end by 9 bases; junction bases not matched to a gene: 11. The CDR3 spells CASSLLGGEATEQFF. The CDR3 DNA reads TGCGCCAGCAGCCTACTCGGGGGGGAGGCGACTGAGCAGTTCTTC.

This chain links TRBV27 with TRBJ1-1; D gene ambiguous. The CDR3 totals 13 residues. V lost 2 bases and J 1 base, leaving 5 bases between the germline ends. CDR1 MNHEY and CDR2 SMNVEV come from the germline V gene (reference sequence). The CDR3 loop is CASSLLWNTEAFF. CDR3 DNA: TGTGCCAGCAGTTTACTGTGGAACACTGAAGCTTTCTTT.

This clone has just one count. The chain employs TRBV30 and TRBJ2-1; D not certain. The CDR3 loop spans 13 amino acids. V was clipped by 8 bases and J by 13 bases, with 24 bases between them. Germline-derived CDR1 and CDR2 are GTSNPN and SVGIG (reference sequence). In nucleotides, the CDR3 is TGTGCCGGTCAATACATTTTCCGGCCCGAACAGTTCTTC. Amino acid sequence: CAGQYIFRPEQFF.

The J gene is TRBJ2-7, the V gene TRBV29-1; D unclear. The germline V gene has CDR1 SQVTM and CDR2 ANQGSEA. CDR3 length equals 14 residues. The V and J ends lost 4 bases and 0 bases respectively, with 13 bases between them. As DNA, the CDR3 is TGCAGCGTTGGGGCTGGTAAATACTCCTACGAGCAGTACTTC. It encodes CSVGAGKYSYEQYF.

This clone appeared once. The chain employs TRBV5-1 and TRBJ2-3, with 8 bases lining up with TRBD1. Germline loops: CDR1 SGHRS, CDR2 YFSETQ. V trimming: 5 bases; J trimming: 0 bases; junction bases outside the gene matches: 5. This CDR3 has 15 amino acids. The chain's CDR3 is CASRADRGSTDTQYF. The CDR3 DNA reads TGCGCCAGCAGAGCCGACAGGGGAAGCACAGATACGCAGTATTTT.

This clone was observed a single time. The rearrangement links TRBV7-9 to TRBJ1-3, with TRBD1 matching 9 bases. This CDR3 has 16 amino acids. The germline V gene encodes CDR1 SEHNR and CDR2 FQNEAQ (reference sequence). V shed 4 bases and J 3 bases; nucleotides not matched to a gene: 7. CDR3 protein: CASSWAGTGYGNTIYF. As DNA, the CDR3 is TGTGCCAGCAGCTGGGCCGGGACAGGGTATGGAAACACCATATATTTT.

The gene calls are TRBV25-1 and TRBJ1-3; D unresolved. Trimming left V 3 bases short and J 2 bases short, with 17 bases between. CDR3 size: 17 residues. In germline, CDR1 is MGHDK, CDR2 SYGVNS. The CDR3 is CASSDIRDKRAGNTIYF. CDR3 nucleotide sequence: TGTGCCAGCAGTGATATCCGGGATAAAAGGGCTGGAAACACCATATATTTT.

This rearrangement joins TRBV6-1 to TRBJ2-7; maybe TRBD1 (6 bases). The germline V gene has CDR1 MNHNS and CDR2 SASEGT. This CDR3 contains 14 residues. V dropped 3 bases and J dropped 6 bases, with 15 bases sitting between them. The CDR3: CASSDGNRAGEQYF. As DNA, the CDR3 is TGTGCCAGCAGTGATGGTAACAGGGCCGGCGAGCAGTACTTC.

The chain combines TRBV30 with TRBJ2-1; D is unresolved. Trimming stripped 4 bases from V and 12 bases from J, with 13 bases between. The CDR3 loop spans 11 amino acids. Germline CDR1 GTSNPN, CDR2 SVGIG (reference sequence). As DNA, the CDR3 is TGTGCCTGGACTGGGTCGGCAGGGCAGTTCTTC. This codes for CAWTGSAGQFF.

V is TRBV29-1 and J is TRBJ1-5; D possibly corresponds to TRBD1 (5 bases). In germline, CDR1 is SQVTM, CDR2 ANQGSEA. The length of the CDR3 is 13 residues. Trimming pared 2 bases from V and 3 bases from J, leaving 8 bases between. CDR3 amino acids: CSVEQGYNQPQHF. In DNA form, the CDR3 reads TGCAGCGTTGAACAGGGCTACAATCAGCCCCAGCATTTT.

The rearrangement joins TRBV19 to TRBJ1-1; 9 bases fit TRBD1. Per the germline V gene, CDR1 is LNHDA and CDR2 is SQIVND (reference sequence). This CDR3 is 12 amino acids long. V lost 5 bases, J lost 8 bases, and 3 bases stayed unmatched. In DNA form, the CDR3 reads TGTGCCAGTAGTCCCGGACAGGGGGAAGCTTTCTTT. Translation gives CASSPGQGEAFF.